Listed here are 21 T cell receptor beta chains from one sample, sequenced in a study of T cells in women clearing cervical HPV infection. The method was immunoSEQ multiplex PCR; TCRdb's version includes in-frame clones alone and lacks a portion of them. The sample data list tens of thousands of clones. The sequenced sample consisted of blood buffy coat. These receptors were collected from a woman aged 18-70 years with a cervical HPV16 infection that either progressed to CIN3+ or cleared (not recorded which).

About this clone: The missing CDR3 end, 3 residues past where the read stops, is filled in from the germline J gene. This chain uses TRBV2 with TRBJ2-2; weak D call: TRBD1 (5 bases). From germline, CDR1 is SNHLY and CDR2 FYNNEI. The CDR3 has 11 amino acids. CDR3 DNA, as far as it was read: TGTGCCAGCAGGCAGGGTGCGTGG. Protein: CASRQGAW. Given in full, the CDR3 is CASRQGAWLFF.

To note about this clone: The read ends 3 residues shy of where the CDR3 ends; the end is completed using the germline J gene. V usage is TRBV5-6 and J usage is TRBJ1-2; 7 positions match TRBD1. CDR1 is SGHDT and CDR2 is YYEEEE in the germline V gene. There are 14 residues in the CDR3. V trimming: 2 bases; J trimming: 5 bases; junction bases outside the gene matches: 6. The CDR3 reads CASSFLRGLYGYTF. The part of the CDR3 DNA that was read is TGTGCCAGCAGCTTCCTCAGGGGGTTATATGGC.

The DNA read from the CDR3 is TGTGCCAGCAGATTCAACAGGGTCCACGAG. Translation: CASRFNRVHE. The whole CDR3 is CASRFNRVHEQYF. The genes are TRBV12-3 or TRBV12-4 and TRBJ2-7, with a possible D match to TRBD1 (6 bases). The read terminates 3 residues before the CDR3 end, so the remaining end is supplied by the germline J gene. V was clipped by 6 bases and J by 5 bases, with 14 bases between them. This CDR3 is 13 amino acids long.

With respect to this clone: The read comes to an end 3 residues before the CDR3 does, leaving the germline J gene to fill in the end. The chain has TRBV30 and TRBJ1-4; TRBD1 matches at 8 bases. With 3 bases clipped from V and 7 bases from J, the junction kept 13 bases outside the gene matches. The CDR3 covers 16 residues. Germline V lookup: CDR1 GTSNPN, CDR2 SVGIG (reference sequence). The chain's CDR3 is CAWRNQGQGLIEKLFF. The covered CDR3 bases are TGTGCCTGGAGGAACCAAGGACAGGGATTGATTGAAAAA.

About this clone itself: The read ends 3 residues before the CDR3 terminus; that terminus is restored from the germline J gene. The chain combines TRBV10-3 with TRBJ2-5, with 10 bases aligning to TRBD1. The CDR3 is made up of 15 amino acids. Germline V gene lookup returns CDR1 ENHRY and CDR2 SYGVKD. This CDR3 is CAIRGDRGPPITQYF. CDR3 DNA (partial): TGTGCCATCAGGGGGGACAGGGGACCCCCCATTACC.

Comments on this clone: The observed sequence ends 3 residues before the CDR3 terminus, with the missing tail filled in from the germline J gene. The rearrangement links TRBV4-1 to TRBJ1-6; 8 bases fit TRBD1. The germline gives CDR1 MGHRA, CDR2 YSYEKL. The V and J ends lost 0 bases and 11 bases, in that order; junction bases with no gene match: 15. The CDR3 covers 18 residues. The sequenced part of the CDR3 DNA is TGCGCCAGCAGCCAAGAAGGTCCGGGACAGGCCGAGTTTACACCC. Its protein is CASSQEGPGQAEFTP. The CDR3 as a whole reads CASSQEGPGQAEFTPLHF.

To note about this clone: The read is 3 residues too short to cover the CDR3 end, so that end is filled in from the germline J gene. This rearrangement joins TRBV10-1 to TRBJ1-1; the match to TRBD1 covers 8 bases. The CDR3 extends over 14 amino acids. Germline CDR1 reads WNHNN; CDR2 reads SYGVQD (reference sequence). V lost 6 bases to trimming and J lost 1 base; unmatched junction nucleotides: 4. The DNA read from the CDR3 is TGCGCCAGCAGCCTCGGACAGGGGAACACTGAA. This encodes CASSLGQGNTE. The entire CDR3 reads CASSLGQGNTEAFF.

For this clone: The read gets to within 3 residues of the CDR3 end, and the germline J gene fills in the rest. The genes are TRBV14 and TRBJ2-1, with 10 bases identical to TRBD2. The CDR3 extends over 16 amino acids. In germline, CDR1 is SGHDN, CDR2 FVKESK. J gave up 5 bases and V 1 base, and 5 bases lay outside the gene matches. The sequenced part of the CDR3 DNA is TGTGCCAGCAGCCAAGGTTCTAGCGGGAGACACAATGAG. Translated, it gives CASSQGSSGRHNE. The complete CDR3 protein is CASSQGSSGRHNEQFF.

For this clone: With the read ending 3 residues before the CDR3 end, the germline J gene is used to fill in that end. The gene calls are TRBV5-1 and TRBJ2-2, with TRBD2 matching 11 bases. Germline V gene sequence: CDR1 SGHRS, CDR2 YFSETQ. The V segment lost 4 bases and the J segment 6 bases; nucleotides outside the gene matches: 8. The CDR3 spans 16 residues. CDR3 loop: CASSPGSSGRSGELFF. The CDR3 bases that were read are TGCGCCAGCAGCCCCGGGTCTAGCGGGAGGTCCGGGGAG. Filled out from reference TRBV5-1 and TRBJ2-2, the complete variable domain reads KAGVTQTPRYLIKTRGQQVTLSCSPISGHRSVSWYQQTPGQGLQFLFEYFSETQRNKGNFPGRFSGRQFSNSRSEMNVSTLELGDSALYLCASSPGSSGRSGELFFGEGSRLTVL.

On this clone itself: The read terminates 3 residues before the CDR3 end, so the remaining end is supplied by the germline J gene. V and J are TRBV19 and TRBJ2-7, with 7 bases that match TRBD2. Germline V CDR1 and CDR2: LNHDA, SQIVND (reference sequence). This CDR3 region has 14 residues. J lost 5 bases, V lost 5 bases, and 9 bases had no gene match. The DNA read from the CDR3 is TGTGCCAGTAGTGCCCTAGCGGCGGCCGACGAG. Translated, it gives CASSALAAADE. In full, the CDR3 reads CASSALAAADEQYF.

Concerning this clone: The missing CDR3 end, 3 residues past where the read stops, is filled in from the germline J gene. This chain connects TRBV7-9 to TRBJ2-2; perhaps TRBD1 as D (5 bases). Trimming pared 5 bases from V and 4 bases from J, leaving 14 bases between. The CDR3 loop spans 15 amino acids. Germline values: CDR1 SEHNR, CDR2 FQNEAQ (reference sequence). The CDR3 DNA, read in part, is TGTGCCAGCAGCCCACGTGGGGCCGGCACCGGGGAG. It yields the protein CASSPRGAGTGE. From start to end, the CDR3 is CASSPRGAGTGELFF.

CDR3 in amino acids: CASSEGLAGGQGETQYF. The covered CDR3 bases are TGTGCCAGCAGTGAGGGACTAGCGGGGGGGCAGGGAGAGACG. J is TRBJ2-3 and V is TRBV2; 16 bases are shared with TRBD2. The DNA ends 3 residues before the CDR3 does, and the rest of the CDR3 is filled in from the germline J gene. The CDR3 has 17 residues. The V gene's germline CDR1 is SNHLY and CDR2 FYNNEI.

On this clone itself: The read ends 3 residues before the CDR3 terminus; that terminus is restored from the germline J gene. The chain employs TRBV7-9 and TRBJ2-7, with D perhaps TRBD2 (6 bases). CDR1 and CDR2 from the germline V gene are SEHNR and FQNEAQ (reference sequence). The CDR3 runs 14 residues. V dropped 5 bases and J dropped 3 bases, with 14 bases sitting between them. The DNA read from the CDR3 is TGTGCCAGCAGCCTAGGAGGGGCGAGCTACGAG. Protein: CASSLGGASYE. The CDR3 in full is CASSLGGASYEQYF. Complete variable domain (other parts from reference TRBV7-9 and TRBJ2-7): DTGVSQNPRHKITKRGQNVTFRCDPISEHNRLYWYRQTLGQGPEFLTYFQNEAQLEKSRLLSDRFSAERPKGSFSTLEIQRTEQGDSAMYLCASSLGGASYEQYFGPGTRLTVT.

Concerning this clone itself: The CDR3 goes on 3 residues after the read ends, and that part is filled in from the germline J gene. V is TRBV5-1 and J is TRBJ1-4, with TRBD1 matching over 7 bases. The CDR3 has 15 amino acids. V trimming: 4 bases; J trimming: 3 bases; junction bases outside the gene matches: 6. Germline V gene sequence: CDR1 SGHRS, CDR2 YFSETQ. Partial CDR3 DNA: TGCGCCAGCAGCCAGGGGACAGTATCTAATGAAAAA. This codes for CASSQGTVSNEK. The entire CDR3 sequence reads CASSQGTVSNEKLFF.

CDR3 residues: CASSQRIGSNQPQHF. CDR3 DNA (partial): TGTGCCAGCAGCCAAAGAATCGGGTCCAATCAGCCC. The gene calls are TRBV4-2 and TRBJ1-5; no clear D. The CDR3 goes on 3 residues after the read ends, and that part is filled in from the germline J gene. The length of the CDR3 is 15 residues. The ends were cut back, 2 bases at V and 3 bases at J, with 11 bases in the middle. Germline V gene sequence: CDR1 LGHNA, CDR2 YNFKEQ.

As for this clone: Read coverage stops 3 residues before the CDR3 terminus; the germline J gene supplies the remainder. The J gene is TRBJ2-7, the V gene TRBV30, with no clear D. The CDR3 is 12 residues long. The germline CDR1 and CDR2 sequences are GTSNPN and SVGIG (reference sequence). Trimming took 0 bases from V and 2 from J, leaving 5 bases between them. CDR3 DNA, as far as it was read: TGTGCCTGGAGTGTAGGTGCCTACGAG. Amino acids: CAWSVGAYE. The CDR3 in its entirety is CAWSVGAYEQYF.

To note about this clone: The read ends 3 residues early relative to the CDR3; the germline J gene fills the gap. The chain is built from TRBV6-2 or TRBV6-3 and TRBJ1-3; D possibly corresponds to TRBD1 (5 bases). Germline V gene sequence: CDR1 MNHEY, CDR2 SVGEGT. This CDR3 has 15 amino acids. V shed 4 bases and J shed 4 bases, with 14 bases lying between them. CDR3 region: CASSFRAGPGNTIYF. Incomplete CDR3 DNA: TGTGCCAGCAGTTTTCGCGCGGGGCCCGGAAACACC.

The covered CDR3 bases are TGCGCCAGCAGCTTGGTTAACAGGGACTACGAG. Translating it yields CASSLVNRDYE. The CDR3, in full, reads CASSLVNRDYEQYF. V usage is TRBV5-1 and J usage is TRBJ2-7; TRBD1 is a possible D gene (6 bases). The read ends 3 residues before the CDR3 terminus; that terminus is restored from the germline J gene. CDR1 SGHRS and CDR2 YFSETQ come from the germline V gene. This CDR3 region has 14 residues. The V and J ends lost 0 bases and 3 bases respectively, with 10 bases between them.

CDR3 sequence reads: CASSLEQGSGNTIYF. The CDR3 DNA, read in part, is TGTGCCAGCAGCTTAGAACAGGGGTCCGGAAACACC. The chain recombines TRBV7-9 with TRBJ1-3, with TRBD1 matching 7 bases. The read falls 3 residues short of the CDR3 end, and the missing part is taken from the germline J gene. CDR1 is SEHNR, CDR2 FQNEAQ, per germline (reference sequence). J lost 4 bases, V lost 1 base, and 4 bases had no gene match. The CDR3 is made up of 15 amino acids.

As regards this clone: The observed sequence ends 3 residues before the CDR3 terminus, with the missing tail filled in from the germline J gene. J is TRBJ2-5 and V is TRBV6-2 or TRBV6-3; TRBD2 is a possible D gene (5 bases). Deletions cut 2 bases from V and 2 bases from J, with 15 bases between. Germline CDR1 reads MNHEY; CDR2 reads SVGEGT. The CDR3 is 16 residues long. The CDR3 sequence: CASSYPKRVGQETQYF. The DNA read from the CDR3 is TGTGCCAGCAGTTACCCGAAGAGGGTAGGACAAGAGACC.

Points on this clone: Read data end 3 residues before the CDR3 end; the end is taken from the germline J gene. V and J are TRBV20-1 and TRBJ1-5; D is uncertain. Trimming left V 5 bases short and J 0 bases short, with 8 bases between. The CDR3 totals 13 residues. Germline loops: CDR1 DFQATT, CDR2 SNEGSKA (reference sequence). The CDR3 bases that were read are TGCAGTGCTGGTACAGATAGCAATCAGCCC. Protein: CSAGTDSNQP. The whole CDR3 sequence reads CSAGTDSNQPQHF.